This TCR beta chain was observed in a study of cytomegalovirus exposure and HLA in healthy donors. The CDR3 totals 19 residues. CDR1 and CDR2 from the germline V gene are SGHNT and YYREEE (reference sequence). Trimming cost V 2 bases and J 2 bases, with 20 bases left between them. This PCR relied on a set of 60 Vbeta primers and 13 Jbeta primers. TCRdb keeps only in-frame clones here, not all; method: immunoSEQ multiplex PCR. Among under 130,000 clones listed, around 66% were seen once. The receptor was derived from a woman between 50 and 59 years old in good health and CMV-seronegative. The chain employs TRBV5-4 and TRBJ2-6; tentative D call: TRBD1 (6 bases). Sequenced: PBMCs. The CDR3 loop is CASSLKVGSGAAGANVLTF. CDR3 in DNA: TGTGCCAGCAGCTTAAAGGTAGGATCAGGGGCTGCTGGGGCCAACGTCCTGACTTTC. Looking up the rest from reference TRBV5-4 and TRBJ2-6 gives the full variable domain: ETGVTQSPTHLIKTRGQQVTLRCSSQSGHNTVSWYQQALGQGPQFIFQYYREEENGRGNFPPRFSGLQFPNYSSELNVNALELDDSALYLCASSLKVGSGAAGANVLTFGAGSRLTVL.